The 21 T cell receptor beta chains reported below all come from one sample, sequenced in a study of PD-1 blockade in classical Hodgkin lymphoma. All trial patients relapsed after autologous stem cell transplantation. Profiled with immunoSEQ multiplex PCR; TCRdb holds only in-frame clones, not every one. The data hold about 40,000 clones, with under 75% observed a single time. Sequenced material: peripheral blood mononuclear cells (PBMCs), taken at baseline. The receptors were sampled from a human donor with classical Hodgkin lymphoma.

The chain couples TRBV19 to TRBJ2-2; 8 nucleotides align to TRBD1. The CDR3 has 16 residues. CDR1 and CDR2 (germline): LNHDA, SQIVND (reference sequence). Germline trimming cut 9 bases from V and 0 bases from J; bases unmatched to any gene: 9. The CDR3 nucleotides read TGTGCCAGAGGACCTTGGACAGGGTCGAACACCGGGGAGCTGTTTTTT. It yields the protein CARGPWTGSNTGELFF.

The chain couples TRBV7-9 to TRBJ2-3; 8 bases line up with TRBD2. The CDR3 has 12 residues. Germline V gene data show CDR1 as SEHNR and CDR2 as FQNEAQ (reference sequence). The J segment lost 10 bases and the V segment lost 4 bases, leaving 4 bases of the junction unmatched. The CDR3 here is CASSSEGLAQYF. In DNA form, the CDR3 reads TGTGCCAGCAGCTCTGAGGGACTAGCGCAGTATTTT.

The chain links TRBV7-3 to TRBJ2-3, with 10 bases that match TRBD2. The CDR3 covers 19 residues. Germline V gene sequence: CDR1 SGHTA, CDR2 FQGTGA. The V gene end was trimmed by 3 bases and the J gene end by 0 bases; junction bases not matched to a gene: 12. The CDR3 region is CASSFPSGGVFSSTDTQYF. As DNA, the CDR3 is TGTGCCAGCAGCTTCCCGAGCGGGGGGGTTTTTTCTAGCACAGATACGCAGTATTTT.

This clone was seen more than once but under ten times. The chain uses TRBV18 and TRBJ2-5; weak D call: TRBD2 (6 bases). V was shortened by 5 bases and J by 4 bases, with 14 bases between the two germline ends. Germline-derived CDR1 and CDR2 are KGHSH and LQKENI. The CDR3 totals 14 residues. This CDR3 reads CASSSGLLRETQYF. CDR3 in DNA: TGTGCCAGCTCATCGGGACTCCTCCGAGAGACCCAGTACTTC. Supplemented by reference TRBV18 and TRBJ2-5, the full variable domain reads NAGVMQNPRHLVRRRGQEARLRCSPMKGHSHVYWYRQLPEEGLKFMVYLQKENIIDESGMPKERFSAEFPKEGPSILRIQQVVRGDSAAYFCASSSGLLRETQYFGPGTRLLVL.

The V gene is TRBV5-6, the J gene TRBJ1-2; the D is unclear. The CDR3 is made up of 16 amino acids. Per the germline V gene, CDR1 is SGHDT and CDR2 is YYEEEE. Trimming took off 6 bases at V and 6 bases at J, with 24 bases between the two ends. The CDR3 is CASIVALTASLHGYTF. The CDR3 nucleotides are TGTGCCAGCATCGTGGCTTTAACAGCTTCCCTACATGGCTACACCTTC. The variable domain in full, completed from reference TRBV5-6 and TRBJ1-2, reads DAGVTQSPTHLIKTRGQQVTLRCSPKSGHDTVSWYQQALGQGPQFIFQYYEEEERQRGNFPDRFSGHQFPNYSSELNVNALLLGDSALYLCASIVALTASLHGYTFGSGTRLTVV.

This chain joins TRBV9 and TRBJ1-1; 7 nucleotides align to TRBD1. Germline V gives CDR1 SGDLS, CDR2 YYNGEE. J gave up 3 bases and V 2 bases, and 4 bases lay outside the gene matches. The CDR3 runs to 14 residues. Here the CDR3 DNA reads TGTGCCAGCAGCGTGGCAGGGGGGGACACTGAAGCTTTCTTT. Translating gives CASSVAGGDTEAFF.

This rearrangement joins TRBV4-1 to TRBJ2-5; TRBD1 agrees at 10 bases. CDR1 MGHRA and CDR2 YSYEKL come from the germline V gene. The ends lost 7 bases at V and 0 bases at J; junction bases unmatched: 2. The CDR3 has 14 amino acids. The CDR3 spells CASMDRGNQETQYF. Here the CDR3 DNA reads TGCGCCAGCATGGACAGGGGGAACCAAGAGACCCAGTACTTC.

V gene TRBV16 combines with J gene TRBJ1-1; no definite D call. Germline V gene lookup returns CDR1 KGHSY and CDR2 FQNENV. Trimming removed 0 bases at V and 0 bases at J, with 8 bases between. The CDR3 totals 15 residues. Here the CDR3 reads CASSQSPGMNTEAFF. CDR3 DNA sequence: TGTGCCAGCAGCCAATCTCCAGGTATGAACACTGAAGCTTTCTTT.

The chain carries TRBV7-7 and TRBJ2-7, with 7 bases identical to TRBD1. The CDR3 is 17 amino acids. The V and J ends lost 0 bases and 0 bases, in that order; junction bases with no gene match: 8. CDR1 and CDR2 from the germline V gene are SSHAT and FNYEAQ (reference sequence). CDR3 loop: CASSLAPGTASSYEQYF. CDR3 DNA: TGTGCCAGCAGCTTAGCGCCAGGGACAGCTAGCTCCTACGAGCAGTACTTC.

The genes are TRBV6-1 and TRBJ2-3; TRBD2 agrees at 7 bases. Germline V gene lookup returns CDR1 MNHNS and CDR2 SASEGT. V gave up 9 bases and J gave up 2 bases; unmatched junction bases: 11. There are 15 residues in the CDR3. CDR3 nucleotides: TGTGCCAGTGGTAAAAGGGAGGGCCCCACAGATACGCAGTATTTT. It specifies CASGKREGPTDTQYF.

The chain links TRBV4-2 to TRBJ2-1, with D perhaps matching TRBD1 or TRBD2 (6 bases each). The germline gives CDR1 LGHNA, CDR2 YNFKEQ. V was trimmed by 0 bases and J by 5 bases, leaving 14 bases between them. This CDR3 has 16 amino acids. CDR3 sequence (DNA): TGTGCCAGCAGCCAAGATCGTACAGGGAGGAACAATGAGCAGTTCTTC. It translates to CASSQDRTGRNNEQFF.

The J gene is TRBJ1-2, the V gene TRBV7-3; no clear D. V was trimmed by 2 bases and J by 4 bases, leaving 17 bases between them. The CDR3 has 16 amino acids. Germline V CDR1 and CDR2: SGHTA, FQGTGA. For the CDR3, the DNA is TGTGCCAGCAGCTTATATCGTGATCAGATTTTCTATGGCTACACCTTC. Its protein is CASSLYRDQIFYGYTF.

V gene TRBV18 combines with J gene TRBJ1-1, with a tentative D call TRBD1 (6 bases). V lost 0 bases, J lost 1 base, and 12 bases lay in between. CDR1 and CDR2 from the germline V gene are KGHSH and LQKENI. The CDR3 consists of 16 residues. The CDR3, as DNA: TGTGCCAGCTCACCACCGTCTGCGGGGGCGAACACTGAAGCTTTCTTT. Translation gives CASSPPSAGANTEAFF.

This chain connects TRBV7-6 to TRBJ1-4, with TRBD1 matching over 11 bases. The CDR3 totals 18 residues. J was trimmed by 8 bases and V by 8 bases; bases with no gene match: 19. CDR1 is SGHVS, CDR2 FNYEAQ, per germline. The CDR3 here is CASGVNRGQGVFEEKLFF. The CDR3 nucleotides read TGTGCCAGCGGGGTAAACCGGGGACAGGGGGTTTTCGAGGAAAAACTGTTTTTT. Full variable domain (outside the CDR3, taken from reference TRBV7-6 and TRBJ1-4): GAGVSQSPRYKVTKRGQDVALRCDPISGHVSLYWYRQALGQGPEFLTYFNYEAQQDKSGLPNDRFSAERPEGSISTLTIQRTEQRDSAMYRCASGVNRGQGVFEEKLFFGSGTQLSVL.

The chain combines TRBV27 with TRBJ2-1; TRBD1 matches at 9 bases. V dropped 9 bases and J dropped 5; count of bases not matched to a gene: 5. The CDR3 totals 13 residues. Germline CDR1 and CDR2: MNHEY and SMNVEV (reference sequence). The CDR3 DNA sequence: TGTGCCAGTACGGACAGGGGAGACAATGAGCAGTTCTTC. Translation gives CASTDRGDNEQFF.

The rearrangement links TRBV7-9 to TRBJ1-4; no definite D call. Trimming took off 1 base at V and 5 bases at J, with 5 bases between the two ends. Germline V CDR1 and CDR2: SEHNR, FQNEAQ (reference sequence). This CDR3 has 13 residues. The DNA of the CDR3 is TGTGCCAGCAGCTTAGAAGCGAATGAAAAACTGTTTTTT. This sequence encodes CASSLEANEKLFF.

This clone was counted only a few times. The CDR3 is CASTPTTNTEAFF. In nucleotides, the CDR3 is TGTGCCAGCACCCCAACCACGAACACTGAAGCTTTCTTT. The chain couples TRBV27 to TRBJ1-1; D is uncertain. Germline V gives CDR1 MNHEY, CDR2 SMNVEV (reference sequence). There are 13 residues in the CDR3. Trimming left V 7 bases short and J 1 base short, with 10 bases between.

This clone appeared a single time. The V call is TRBV29-1, the J call TRBJ2-7; 11 bases are shared with TRBD2. The germline CDR1 and CDR2 sequences are SQVTM and ANQGSEA. The CDR3 is 14 residues long. J was trimmed by 3 bases and V by 3 bases; bases with no gene match: 4. The CDR3 sequence: CSVERLAGNYEQYF. CDR3 DNA: TGCAGCGTTGAGCGACTAGCGGGGAACTACGAGCAGTACTTC.

This rearrangement joins TRBV6-6 to TRBJ1-2; tentatively, D is TRBD1 (5 bases). Germline V gene lookup returns CDR1 MNHNY and CDR2 SVGAGI (reference sequence). This CDR3 spans 14 amino acids. The V and J ends lost 8 bases and 4 bases respectively, with 17 bases between them. The CDR3 bases are TGTGCCAGCGACCCTCAAGCAGGGTCCTATGGCTACACCTTC. Protein product: CASDPQAGSYGYTF.

This clone appeared a single time. V and J are TRBV11-3 and TRBJ2-1; no clear D. CDR1 and CDR2 (germline): SGHNT, YENEEA. The CDR3 has 12 amino acids. Trimming removed 6 bases from V and 6 bases from J, with 9 bases in between. The CDR3 here is CASSSPVNEQFF. The CDR3 DNA reads TGTGCCAGCAGTAGCCCGGTCAATGAGCAGTTCTTC.

The chain recombines TRBV19 with TRBJ2-7; unclear D gene. The CDR3 loop spans 14 amino acids. Between the trimmed V and J ends, which lost 5 bases and 2 bases, there was a span of 13 bases. Germline CDR1 LNHDA, CDR2 SQIVND (reference sequence). Here the CDR3 reads CASSDRVGPYEQYF. In DNA form, the CDR3 reads TGTGCCAGTAGTGATCGGGTGGGCCCCTACGAGCAGTACTTC.